These 23 T cell receptor beta chains were all obtained from the same sample, sequenced in a study of blood T cell repertoires in COVID-19. Method: immunoSEQ multiplex PCR; TCRdb's copy keeps in-frame clones and lacks some. Of 180,000 or so clones listed, roughly 90% were seen once; the top ten hold around 1.5%. What was sequenced was peripheral blood. All receptors derive from a man between 18 and 35 years old with active or convalescent COVID-19.

The chain recombines TRBV9 with TRBJ2-5; D might be TRBD2 (6 bases). CDR1 and CDR2 from the germline V gene are SGDLS and YYNGEE. With 4 bases removed from V and 2 bases from J, the gap between germline ends came to 21 bases. The CDR3 runs to 17 residues. The CDR3 DNA reads TGTGCCAGCAGCCCAGAATGGGGGAGGTCGCAGCAAGAGACCCAGTACTTC. Residues: CASSPEWGRSQQETQYF.

The V call is TRBV7-8, the J call TRBJ1-6; D gene uncertain. Germline loops: CDR1 SGHVS, CDR2 FQNEAQ. The CDR3 totals 14 residues. V shed 2 bases and J shed 5 bases, with 7 bases lying between them. The CDR3 is CASSLSRNNSPLHF. CDR3 nucleotides: TGTGCCAGCAGCTTATCCAGGAATAATTCACCCCTCCACTTT.

The chain links TRBV19 to TRBJ2-3, with 7 positions matching TRBD1. The CDR3 extends over 15 amino acids. With V trimmed by 8 bases and J by 2 bases, 10 bases remained unmatched. Looked up from germline, CDR1 is LNHDA and CDR2 is SQIVND (reference sequence). For the CDR3, the DNA is TGTGCCAGTTCTACGATGGACAGGATCACAGATACGCAGTATTTT. This sequence encodes CASSTMDRITDTQYF.

The rearrangement uses TRBV6-5 and TRBJ1-1, with 8 bases lining up with TRBD1. This CDR3 region has 14 residues. Germline CDR1 and CDR2: MNHEY and SVGAGI. V lost 10 bases, J lost 0 bases, and 7 bases stayed unmatched. The CDR3 protein is CATTDRGMNTEAFF. The CDR3 DNA is TGTGCCACCACCGACAGGGGCATGAACACTGAAGCTTTCTTT.

In nucleotides, the CDR3 is TGTGCCAGCAGCCGAGCGGGGGGATCCTACAATGAGCAGTTCTTC. This gives the protein CASSRAGGSYNEQFF. The chain joins TRBV7-6 to TRBJ2-1; 9 positions agree with TRBD2. Germline CDR1 and CDR2: SGHVS and FNYEAQ. V trimming: 5 bases; J trimming: 1 base; junction bases outside the gene matches: 3. The CDR3 totals 15 residues.

The chain has TRBV11-2 and TRBJ1-1; D possibly corresponds to TRBD1 (5 bases). Per the germline V gene, CDR1 is SGHAT and CDR2 is FQNNGV. The CDR3 extends over 12 amino acids. V lost 5 bases and J 4 bases, leaving 8 bases between the germline ends. CDR3 sequence (DNA): TGTGCCAGCAGCCAAGGGGTCACTGAAGCTTTCTTT. This sequence encodes CASSQGVTEAFF.

This clone occurred once. The V call is TRBV18, the J call TRBJ2-5; possibly TRBD1 for D (6 bases). Germline V CDR1 and CDR2: KGHSH, LQKENI. V lost 0 bases, J lost 5 bases, and 16 bases lay in between. The CDR3 contains 16 residues. CDR3 region: CASSPPGEMRGETQYF. The CDR3 DNA reads TGTGCCAGCTCACCACCGGGTGAAATGAGGGGGGAGACCCAGTACTTC.

The rearrangement links TRBV18 to TRBJ2-7; 7 bases match TRBD2. The V gene end was trimmed by 3 bases and the J gene end by 6 bases; junction bases not matched to a gene: 2. CDR1 and CDR2 from the germline V gene are KGHSH and LQKENI. CDR3 size: 12 residues. CDR3 nucleotides: TGTGCCAGCTCACCTTCGGGGGGCGAGCAGTACTTC. Protein product: CASSPSGGEQYF.

The chain links TRBV3-1 (or the pseudogene TRBV3-2) to TRBJ1-4, with TRBD1 matching 10 bases. V gave up 1 base and J gave up 8 bases; unmatched junction bases: 7. This CDR3 is built from 16 residues. Germline V CDR1 and CDR2: LGHDT, YNNKEL (reference sequence). The CDR3 reads CASSQVVGTGEEKLFF. Written as DNA, the CDR3 is TGTGCCAGCAGCCAAGTGGTAGGGACAGGGGAGGAAAAACTGTTTTTT.

The chain carries TRBV6-6 and TRBJ2-5, with D possibly TRBD2 on 5 matching bases. From germline, CDR1 is MNHNY and CDR2 SVGAGI (reference sequence). The CDR3 length is 14 residues. The germline V and J ends were trimmed by 2 bases and 2 bases, with 9 bases remaining between them. CDR3 region: CASSYVAGQETQYF. DNA for the CDR3: TGTGCCAGCAGTTACGTGGCGGGTCAAGAGACCCAGTACTTC.

This clone turned up a few times. This chain links TRBV7-2 with TRBJ2-3, with D tentatively TRBD2 (6 bases). This CDR3 has 12 residues. V gave up 5 bases and J gave up 6 bases, with 9 bases separating them. Germline CDR1 SGHTA, CDR2 FQGNSA. CDR3 protein: CASSEGGDTQYF. DNA of the CDR3: TGTGCCAGCAGCGAAGGAGGGGATACGCAGTATTTT.

This chain uses TRBV18 with TRBJ1-6, with TRBD1 identical over 8 bases. V lost 6 bases, J lost 7 bases, and 11 bases stayed unmatched. Looked up from germline, CDR1 is KGHSH and CDR2 is LQKENI. There are 16 residues in the CDR3. The CDR3 loop is CASSLNGQGGNSPLHF. CDR3 in DNA: TGTGCCAGCTCCCTAAACGGACAGGGAGGGAATTCACCCCTCCACTTT.

This chain joins TRBV5-1 and TRBJ1-1; 9 bases line up with TRBD1. CDR1 is SGHRS, CDR2 YFSETQ, per germline. The CDR3 loop spans 17 amino acids. With V trimmed by 0 bases and J by 11 bases, 17 bases remained unmatched. CDR3 in amino acids: CASSLAMGYRGRSSAFF. The CDR3 DNA reads as TGCGCCAGCAGCTTGGCCATGGGTTACAGGGGGCGGAGTTCGGCTTTCTTT.

This chain connects TRBV7-9 to TRBJ1-2, with TRBD1 as a possible D gene (6 bases). V lost 1 base and J 8 bases, leaving 17 bases between the germline ends. The CDR3 runs 15 residues. Germline lookup yields CDR1 SEHNR and CDR2 FQNEAQ (reference sequence). DNA of the CDR3: TGTGCCAGCAGCTTAGGGACAGCTTTTCTCAGCGGCTACACCTTC. It is translated as CASSLGTAFLSGYTF.

CDR3 DNA sequence: TGTGCCTGGAGTGTAGGGGGGGCGGATGGCTACACCTTC. Translation gives CAWSVGGADGYTF. V and J are TRBV30 and TRBJ1-2; maybe TRBD1 (6 bases). This CDR3 has 13 amino acids. V was shortened by 0 bases and J by 6 bases, with 11 bases between the two germline ends. Per germline, CDR1 GTSNPN and CDR2 SVGIG (reference sequence).

The J gene is TRBJ2-3, the V gene TRBV30, with 8 bases matching TRBD2. V lost 4 bases, J lost 4 bases, and 1 base stayed unmatched. The CDR3 extends over 12 amino acids. CDR1 is GTSNPN, CDR2 SVGIG, per germline (reference sequence). The CDR3 DNA sequence: TGTGCCTGGACTAGCGGGCCAGATACGCAGTATTTT. This encodes CAWTSGPDTQYF.

Details on this clone: Additional DNA sequences in this sample encode the identical CDR3. The rearrangement uses TRBV2 and TRBJ2-7; 7 nucleotides align to TRBD2. Germline V CDR1 and CDR2: SNHLY, FYNNEI. The junction had 10 bases not matched to a gene; V was cut back by 4 bases and J by 10 bases. The CDR3 consists of 13 residues. The CDR3, as DNA: TGTGCCAGCAGTGGTGTTGCGGGGGTGGGCCAGTACTTC. Translating gives CASSGVAGVGQYF. The entire variable domain, with the rest obtained from reference TRBV2 and TRBJ2-7, is as follows: EPEVTQTPSHQVTQMGQEVILRCVPISNHLYFYWYRQILGQKVEFLVSFYNNEISEKSEIFDDQFSVERPDGSNFTLKIRSTKLEDSAMYFCASSGVAGVGQYFGPGTRLTVT.

The J gene is TRBJ1-2, the V gene TRBV11-2, with D tentatively TRBD1 (5 bases). CDR3 length equals 16 residues. V lost 4 bases and J lost 3, with 18 bases in between. Germline V CDR1 and CDR2: SGHAT, FQNNGV. CDR3 protein: CASSSTTWGGHYGYTF. In nucleotides, the CDR3 is TGTGCCAGCAGCTCCACAACCTGGGGCGGCCACTATGGCTACACCTTC.

This chain joins TRBV9 and TRBJ2-3; 8 nucleotides line up with TRBD2. Germline loops: CDR1 SGDLS, CDR2 YYNGEE. V gave up 6 bases and J gave up 2 bases; unmatched junction bases: 5. The CDR3 is 14 amino acids. The CDR3 sequence: CASNQRGNTDTQYF. The CDR3 DNA sequence: TGTGCCAGCAACCAGCGGGGGAACACAGATACGCAGTATTTT.

This chain uses TRBV7-9 with TRBJ2-7; 11 positions match TRBD1. Germline V lookup: CDR1 SEHNR, CDR2 FQNEAQ (reference sequence). The junction had 6 bases not matched to a gene; V was cut back by 2 bases and J by 6 bases. The CDR3 sequence is 15 residues long. For the CDR3, the DNA is TGTGCCAGCAGCTTATTCGGGACAGGGGGTGGCGAGCAGTACTTC. Translated, it gives CASSLFGTGGGEQYF.

The V and J genes are TRBV30 and TRBJ2-1; weak D call: TRBD2 (6 bases). The CDR3 contains 13 residues. Trimming shortened V by 5 bases and J by 4 bases, and 12 bases separated the two germline ends. Germline V gene sequence: CDR1 GTSNPN, CDR2 SVGIG (reference sequence). The CDR3 is CAWEGGEYNEQFF. CDR3 in DNA: TGTGCCTGGGAAGGCGGGGAGTACAATGAGCAGTTCTTC.

The genes are TRBV28 and TRBJ1-6; D is unclear. Germline V lookup: CDR1 MDHEN, CDR2 SYDVKM. The CDR3 has 12 amino acids. Between the trimmed V and J ends, which lost 3 bases and 7 bases, there was a span of 4 bases. CDR3 coding DNA: TGTGCCAGCAGTTTCAGAAATTCACCCCTCCACTTT. Translation: CASSFRNSPLHF.

The rearrangement joins TRBV6-5 to TRBJ1-5; D might be TRBD1 (6 bases). The CDR3 extends over 13 amino acids. Trimming took 6 bases from V and 4 from J, leaving 10 bases between them. Per the germline V gene, CDR1 is MNHEY and CDR2 is SVGAGI. The CDR3 nucleotides read TGTGCCAGCAGATCCACAGGGAATCAGCCCCAGCATTTT. It encodes CASRSTGNQPQHF.